These 12 T cell receptor beta chains were all obtained from the same sample, sequenced in a study of blood T cell repertoires in COVID-19. Profiled with immunoSEQ multiplex PCR; TCRdb holds only in-frame clones, not every one. The data hold some 150,000 clones, with around 84% observed a single time. Specimen: PBMCs or T cells enriched from blood (not recorded which). These receptors came from a man aged 50 or older who had recovered from COVID-19.

The chain couples TRBV19 to TRBJ1-5, with 8 bases lining up with TRBD1. The germline CDR1 and CDR2 sequences are LNHDA and SQIVND (reference sequence). CDR3 length: 15 residues. With 3 bases clipped from V and 5 bases from J, the junction kept 6 bases outside the gene matches. CDR3 sequence: CASSMPDRVDQPQHF. The CDR3, as DNA: TGTGCCAGTAGTATGCCGGACAGGGTGGATCAGCCCCAGCATTTT.

This chain joins TRBV18 and TRBJ2-1, with 8 bases matching TRBD2. This CDR3 has 16 amino acids. The germline V gene encodes CDR1 KGHSH and CDR2 LQKENI. J lost 8 bases, V lost 1 base, and 10 bases had no gene match. CDR3 sequence (DNA): TGTGCCAGCTCACCACAGGCCAGCGGGGGTCGATATGAGCAGTTCTTC. The encoded protein is CASSPQASGGRYEQFF.

The genes are TRBV7-9 and TRBJ2-2; D unresolved. Germline-derived CDR1 and CDR2 are SEHNR and FQNEAQ (reference sequence). This CDR3 has 12 residues. V lost 2 bases and J lost 8, with 6 bases in between. The CDR3 DNA sequence: TGTGCCAGCAGCTTACCCCTGGGGGAGCTGTTTTTT. This translates into CASSLPLGELFF.

The chain carries TRBV7-9 and TRBJ2-1; 9 bases line up with TRBD1. V shed 5 bases, J shed 7 bases, and the junction held 6 bases outside the gene matches. This CDR3 has 14 residues. Germline V lookup: CDR1 SEHNR, CDR2 FQNEAQ (reference sequence). CDR3 sequence reads: CASSHRDRENEQFF. DNA of the CDR3: TGTGCCAGCAGCCACCGGGACAGGGAGAATGAGCAGTTCTTC. Using reference TRBV7-9 and TRBJ2-1 for the parts outside the CDR3, the full variable domain is DTGVSQNPRHKITKRGQNVTFRCDPISEHNRLYWYRQTLGQGPEFLTYFQNEAQLEKSRLLSDRFSAERPKGSFSTLEIQRTEQGDSAMYLCASSHRDRENEQFFGPGTRLTVL.

The chain carries TRBV29-1 and TRBJ2-3, with TRBD1 as a possible D gene (5 bases). Germline CDR1 reads SQVTM; CDR2 reads ANQGSEA. V lost 0 bases and J lost 0, with 7 bases in between. The CDR3 contains 14 residues. The CDR3 DNA follows: TGCAGCGTTGAAGACAGGGCTAGCACAGATACGCAGTATTTT. Its protein is CSVEDRASTDTQYF.

The J gene is TRBJ1-1, the V gene TRBV6-4; TRBD1 matches at 9 bases. From germline, CDR1 is MRHNA and CDR2 SNTAGT. This CDR3 has 14 amino acids. After removal of 8 bases from V and 6 bases from J, the junction contained 10 bases not matched to a gene. The CDR3 loop is CASAARQGVAEAFF. The DNA of the CDR3 is TGTGCCAGCGCTGCCAGACAGGGGGTCGCTGAAGCTTTCTTT.

The chain combines TRBV10-3 with TRBJ2-3; 8 bases fit TRBD2. Germline CDR1 reads ENHRY; CDR2 reads SYGVKD. The trim removed 11 bases at V and 0 bases at J, leaving 7 bases unmatched. The CDR3 length is 14 residues. CDR3 sequence (DNA): TGTGCCGGCGGCGGGGGGTCTAGCACAGATACGCAGTATTTT. Protein: CAGGGGSSTDTQYF.

The gene calls are TRBV11-3 and TRBJ1-1, with 10 bases aligning to TRBD1. The CDR3 spans 13 residues. The J segment lost 7 bases and the V segment lost 4 bases, leaving 3 bases of the junction unmatched. Germline assignment: CDR1 SGHNT and CDR2 YENEEA. The CDR3 DNA is TGTGCCAGCAGCTCCGGGACAGGGGTTGAAGCTTTCTTT. This translates into CASSSGTGVEAFF.

The CDR3 DNA reads as TGCAGCGTTAGGACAGGGGGCCCTGAAGCTTTCTTT. It codes for CSVRTGGPEAFF. The chain is built from TRBV29-1 and TRBJ1-1, with 11 bases fitting TRBD1. After removal of 5 bases from V and 6 bases from J, the junction contained 2 bases not matched to a gene. Germline V lookup: CDR1 SQVTM, CDR2 ANQGSEA. This CDR3 comprises 12 residues.

The gene calls are TRBV10-3 and TRBJ2-2; 10 positions match TRBD1. This CDR3 has 13 amino acids. V shed 6 bases and J 6 bases; nucleotides not matched to a gene: 1. CDR1 ENHRY and CDR2 SYGVKD come from the germline V gene. CDR3: CAISDRGPGELFF. The CDR3 DNA sequence: TGTGCCATCAGCGACAGGGGGCCCGGGGAGCTGTTTTTT.

V is TRBV9 and J is TRBJ2-3; 8 bases map to TRBD1. V was clipped by 4 bases and J by 0 bases; unmatched bases: 7. The CDR3 runs to 16 residues. The germline V gene has CDR1 SGDLS and CDR2 YYNGEE. CDR3 sequence: CASSLTGASSTDTQYF. DNA for the CDR3: TGTGCCAGCAGCTTGACAGGGGCGAGTAGCACAGATACGCAGTATTTT. Full variable domain (outside the CDR3, taken from reference TRBV9 and TRBJ2-3): DSGVTQTPKHLITATGQRVTLRCSPRSGDLSVYWYQQSLDQGLQFLIQYYNGEERAKGNILERFSAQQFPDLHSELNLSSLELGDSALYFCASSLTGASSTDTQYFGPGTRLTVL.

The V gene is TRBV2, the J gene TRBJ2-7, with D perhaps TRBD1 (6 bases). CDR3 length: 14 residues. The germline V gene has CDR1 SNHLY and CDR2 FYNNEI. V was trimmed by 6 bases and J by 2 bases, leaving 14 bases between them. The DNA for the CDR3 is TGTGCCAGCAGCGCCTCCGGGACAACCTACGAGCAGTACTTC. Translated, it gives CASSASGTTYEQYF. Based on the CDR3 plus reference TRBV2 and TRBJ2-7, the full variable domain is EPEVTQTPSHQVTQMGQEVILRCVPISNHLYFYWYRQILGQKVEFLVSFYNNEISEKSEIFDDQFSVERPDGSNFTLKIRSTKLEDSAMYFCASSASGTTYEQYFGPGTRLTVT.